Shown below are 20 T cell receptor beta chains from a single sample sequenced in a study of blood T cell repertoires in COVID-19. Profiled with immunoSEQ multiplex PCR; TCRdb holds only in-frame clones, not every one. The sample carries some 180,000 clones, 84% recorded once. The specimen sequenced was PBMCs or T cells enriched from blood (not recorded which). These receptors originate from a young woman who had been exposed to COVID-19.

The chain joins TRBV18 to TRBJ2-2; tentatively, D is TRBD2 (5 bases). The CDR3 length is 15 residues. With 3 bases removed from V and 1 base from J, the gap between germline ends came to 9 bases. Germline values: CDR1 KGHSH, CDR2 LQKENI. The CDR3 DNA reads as TGTGCCAGCTCACCGACTACCGGGAACACCGGGGAGCTGTTTTTT. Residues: CASSPTTGNTGELFF.

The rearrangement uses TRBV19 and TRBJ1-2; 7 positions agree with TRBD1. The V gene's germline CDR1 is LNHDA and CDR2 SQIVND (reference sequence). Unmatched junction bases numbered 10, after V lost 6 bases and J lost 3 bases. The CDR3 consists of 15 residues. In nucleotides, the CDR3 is TGTGCCAGTAGGGAACTCGGGACAGTACACTATGGCTACACCTTC. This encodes CASRELGTVHYGYTF.

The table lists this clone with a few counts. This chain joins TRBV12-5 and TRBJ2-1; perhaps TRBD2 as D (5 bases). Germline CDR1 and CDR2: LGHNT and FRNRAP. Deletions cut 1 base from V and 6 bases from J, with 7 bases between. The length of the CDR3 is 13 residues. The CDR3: CASGLGGLNEQFF. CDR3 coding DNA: TGTGCTAGTGGTTTGGGAGGGCTCAATGAGCAGTTCTTC.

The CDR3 DNA is TGTGCCACCAGCAGAGAGGTTGTCGGGGAAGCTTTCTTT. Amino acids: CATSREVVGEAFF. This chain uses TRBV15 with TRBJ1-1; D not certain. Trimming took 0 bases from V and 8 from J, leaving 10 bases between them. The CDR3 runs 13 residues. Germline V gene data show CDR1 as LNHNV and CDR2 as YYDKDF (reference sequence). The variable domain in full, completed from reference TRBV15 and TRBJ1-1, reads DAMVIQNPRYQVTQFGKPVTLSCSQTLNHNVMYWYQQKSSQAPKLLFHYYDKDFNNEADTPDNFQSRRPNTSFCFLDIRSPGLGDTAMYLCATSREVVGEAFFGQGTRLTVV.

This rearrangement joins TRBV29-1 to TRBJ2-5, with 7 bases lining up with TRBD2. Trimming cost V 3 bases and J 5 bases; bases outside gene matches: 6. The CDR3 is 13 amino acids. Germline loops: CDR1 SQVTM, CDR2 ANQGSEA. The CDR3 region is CSVEPSGDETQYF. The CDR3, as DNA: TGCAGCGTTGAGCCTAGCGGTGACGAGACCCAGTACTTC.

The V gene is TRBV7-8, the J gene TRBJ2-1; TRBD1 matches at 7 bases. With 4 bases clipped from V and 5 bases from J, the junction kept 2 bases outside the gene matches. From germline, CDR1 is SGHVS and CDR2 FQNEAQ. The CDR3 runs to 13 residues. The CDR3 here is CASSSGTDNEQFF. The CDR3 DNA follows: TGTGCCAGCAGCTCCGGGACAGACAATGAGCAGTTCTTC.

CDR3 DNA: TGCAGCGTCAAAGCGGTATCGGACGCCGGGGAGCTGTTTTTT. Translating gives CSVKAVSDAGELFF. This chain joins TRBV29-1 and TRBJ2-2; TRBD2 is a possible D gene (5 bases). The germline V gene has CDR1 SQVTM and CDR2 ANQGSEA. With 6 bases removed from V and 6 bases from J, the gap between germline ends came to 17 bases. CDR3 length equals 14 residues.

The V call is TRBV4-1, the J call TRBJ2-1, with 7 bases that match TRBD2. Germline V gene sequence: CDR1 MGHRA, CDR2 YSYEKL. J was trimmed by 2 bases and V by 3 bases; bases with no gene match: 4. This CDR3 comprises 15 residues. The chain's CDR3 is CASSQGGGTYNEQFF. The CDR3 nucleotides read TGCGCCAGCAGCCAGGGGGGGGGAACCTACAATGAGCAGTTCTTC.

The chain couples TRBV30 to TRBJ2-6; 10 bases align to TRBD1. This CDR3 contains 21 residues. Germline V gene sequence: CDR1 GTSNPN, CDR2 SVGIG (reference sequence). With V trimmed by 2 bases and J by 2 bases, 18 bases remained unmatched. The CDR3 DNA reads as TGTGCCTGGAGTAGGTTACGAGACAGGGGGCGAAATGTCCCTGGGGCCAACGTCCTGACTTTC. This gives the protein CAWSRLRDRGRNVPGANVLTF.

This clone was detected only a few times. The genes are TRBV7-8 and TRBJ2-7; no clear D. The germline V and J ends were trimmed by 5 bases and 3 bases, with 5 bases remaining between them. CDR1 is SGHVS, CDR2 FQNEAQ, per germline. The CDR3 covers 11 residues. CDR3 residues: CASSPNYEQYF. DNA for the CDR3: TGTGCCAGCAGCCCCAACTACGAGCAGTACTTC.

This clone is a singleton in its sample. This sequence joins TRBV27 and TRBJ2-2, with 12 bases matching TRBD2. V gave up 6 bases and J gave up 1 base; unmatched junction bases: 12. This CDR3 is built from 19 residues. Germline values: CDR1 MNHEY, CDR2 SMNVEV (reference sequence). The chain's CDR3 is CASSPFTTTSGGNTGELFF. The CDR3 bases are TGTGCCAGCAGCCCTTTTACCACGACTAGCGGGGGGAACACCGGGGAGCTGTTTTTT.

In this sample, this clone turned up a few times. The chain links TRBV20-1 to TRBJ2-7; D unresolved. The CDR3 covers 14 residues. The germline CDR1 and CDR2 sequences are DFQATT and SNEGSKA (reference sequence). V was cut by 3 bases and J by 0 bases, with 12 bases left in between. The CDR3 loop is CSASLTFSSYEQYF. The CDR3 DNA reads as TGCAGTGCTAGTTTGACTTTTAGCTCCTACGAGCAGTACTTC.

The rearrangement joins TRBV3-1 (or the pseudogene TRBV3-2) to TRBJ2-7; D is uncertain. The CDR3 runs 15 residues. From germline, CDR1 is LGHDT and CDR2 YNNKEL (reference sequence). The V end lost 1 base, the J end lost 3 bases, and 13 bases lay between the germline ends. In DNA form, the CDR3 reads TGTGCCAGCAGCCAAGGTGTTCGGGTGGACTACGAGCAGTACTTC. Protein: CASSQGVRVDYEQYF.

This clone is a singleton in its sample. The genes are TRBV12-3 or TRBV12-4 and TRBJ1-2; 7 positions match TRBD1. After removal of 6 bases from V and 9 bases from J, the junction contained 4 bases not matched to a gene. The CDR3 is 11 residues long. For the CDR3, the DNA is TGTGCCAGCAGGAACAGGGGTCGCTACACCTTC. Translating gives CASRNRGRYTF.

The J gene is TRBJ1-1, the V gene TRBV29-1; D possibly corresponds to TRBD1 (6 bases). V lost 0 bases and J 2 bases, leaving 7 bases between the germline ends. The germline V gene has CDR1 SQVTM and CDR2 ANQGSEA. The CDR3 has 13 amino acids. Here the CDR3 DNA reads TGCAGCGTTGAAGAGGGGGCAAACACTGAAGCTTTCTTT. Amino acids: CSVEEGANTEAFF.

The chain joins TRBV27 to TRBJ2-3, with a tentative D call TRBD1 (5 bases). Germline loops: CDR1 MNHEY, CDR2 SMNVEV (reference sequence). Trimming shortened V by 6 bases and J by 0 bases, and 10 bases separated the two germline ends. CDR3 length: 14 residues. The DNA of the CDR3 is TGTGCCAGCAGAACAGGATTAAGCACAGATACGCAGTATTTT. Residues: CASRTGLSTDTQYF.

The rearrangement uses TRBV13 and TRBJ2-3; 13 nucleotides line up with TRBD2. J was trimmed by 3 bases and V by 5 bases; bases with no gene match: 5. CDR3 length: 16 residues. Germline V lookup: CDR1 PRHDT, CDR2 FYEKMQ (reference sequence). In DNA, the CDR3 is TGTGCCAGCAGCGCACTAGCGGGGGGGCGGACAGATACGCAGTATTTT. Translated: CASSALAGGRTDTQYF.

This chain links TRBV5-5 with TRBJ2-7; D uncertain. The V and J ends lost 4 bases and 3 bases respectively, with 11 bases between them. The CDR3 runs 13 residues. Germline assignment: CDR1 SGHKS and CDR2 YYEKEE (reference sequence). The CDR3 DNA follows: TGTGCCAGCAGCCAGGAAAACAGCTACGAGCAGTACTTC. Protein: CASSQENSYEQYF.

As DNA, the CDR3 is TGTGCCAGCAGCTTAGGGGGGCGACCAGGCCCTAACTATGGCTACACCTTC. It encodes CASSLGGRPGPNYGYTF. V usage is TRBV7-6 and J usage is TRBJ1-2, with D possibly TRBD1 on 6 matching bases. Germline V gene sequence: CDR1 SGHVS, CDR2 FNYEAQ. The V end was cut by 1 base, the J end by 0 bases, with 15 bases between. This CDR3 has 17 amino acids.

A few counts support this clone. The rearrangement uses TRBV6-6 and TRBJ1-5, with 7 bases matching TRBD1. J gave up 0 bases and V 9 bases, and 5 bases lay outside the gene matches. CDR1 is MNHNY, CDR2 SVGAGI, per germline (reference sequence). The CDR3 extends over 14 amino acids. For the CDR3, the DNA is TGTGCCAGTAACAAGGGGGCTAGCAATCAGCCCCAGCATTTT. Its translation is CASNKGASNQPQHF.